This TCR beta chain was sequenced during a study of cytotoxic CD8 clonotypes in ibrutinib-treated CLL. Overall study: Response samples came after a median 12 months of treatment, range 6 to 36.

Depth targeted 1 in 200,000 to 1 in 1 million T cells, averaging around 9.5x coverage per clonotype. Sequencing was performed with immunoSEQ multiplex PCR; in TCRdb, only in-frame clones are kept and a portion is missing. Of roughly 97,000 clones listed, approximately 78% were seen once; the top ten hold less than 35%. V gave up 5 bases and J gave up 5 bases; unmatched junction bases: 11. This CDR3 has 16 residues. Looked up from germline, CDR1 is SGHTA and CDR2 is FQGTGA. In regard to this clone: The antigen remains undetermined.

Study-level results: The clonality went up when patients responded to ibrutinib and dropped back toward baseline at progression.

V usage is TRBV7-3 and J usage is TRBJ2-1; TRBD1 matches at 8 bases. This clonotype was obtained from a human donor with chronic lymphocytic leukemia. This specimen consisted of PBMCs, obtained after 12 months of ibrutinib treatment. The CDR3 region has the DNA TGTGCCAGCAGCAAGGCCGGGACAGGAGGGGACAATGAGCAGTTCTTC. This encodes CASSKAGTGGDNEQFF.